This T cell receptor (beta chain) derives from a study of blood T cell repertoires in COVID-19. The protocol was immunoSEQ multiplex PCR, while the TCRdb copy is restricted to in-frame clones and leaves out a portion. The sample consists of 160,000 or so clones, about four fifths of them appearing once. The age range of participants was 18 to 89 years, with residence in fewer than 25 US areas. Participants' own reports of clinical history determined their cohort assignment. This CDR3 has 14 residues. Trimming took 4 bases from V and 5 from J, leaving 14 bases between them. Germline CDR1 MGHDK, CDR2 SYGVNS.

The rearrangement links TRBV25-1 to TRBJ1-1; weak D call: TRBD1 (6 bases). The sequence was obtained from an older woman who had recovered from COVID-19. The source material was PBMCs or T cells enriched from blood (not recorded which). CDR3 residues: CASSGPTGQTEAFF. The DNA for the CDR3 is TGTGCCAGCAGTGGCCCAACAGGGCAGACTGAAGCTTTCTTT.